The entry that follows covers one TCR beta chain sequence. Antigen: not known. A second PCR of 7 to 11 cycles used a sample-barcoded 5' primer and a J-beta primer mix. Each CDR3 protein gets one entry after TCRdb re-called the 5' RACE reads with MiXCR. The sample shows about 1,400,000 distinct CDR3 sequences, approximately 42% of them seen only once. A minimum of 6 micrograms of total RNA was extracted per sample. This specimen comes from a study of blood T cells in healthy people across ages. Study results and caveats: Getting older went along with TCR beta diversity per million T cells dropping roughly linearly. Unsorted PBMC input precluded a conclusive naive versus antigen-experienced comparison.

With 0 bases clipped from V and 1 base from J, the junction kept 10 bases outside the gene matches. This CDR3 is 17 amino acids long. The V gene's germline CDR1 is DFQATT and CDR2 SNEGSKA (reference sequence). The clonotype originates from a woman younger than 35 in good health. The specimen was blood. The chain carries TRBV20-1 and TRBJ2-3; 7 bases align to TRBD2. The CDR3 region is CSARDSGLGRGTDTQYF. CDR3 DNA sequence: TGCAGTGCTAGAGACAGCGGGCTAGGGAGGGGCACAGATACGCAGTATTTT.